Following are 21 T cell receptor beta chains from one sample sequenced in a study of technical replicates of blood from a handful of donors. Method: immunoSEQ multiplex PCR; TCRdb's copy keeps in-frame clones and lacks some. In the table there are some 49,000 clones, about 90% of which are singletons. Sequenced sample: PBMCs. These receptors were taken from a human donor in good health. Some clones in this sample may be carry-over from other donors' samples.

This sequence joins TRBV10-3 and TRBJ1-3, with 7 bases fitting TRBD1. The CDR3 runs to 16 residues. The germline CDR1 and CDR2 sequences are ENHRY and SYGVKD. V shed 5 bases and J 0 bases; nucleotides not matched to a gene: 7. The CDR3 loop is CAISPGQSSSGNTIYF. DNA of the CDR3: TGTGCCATCAGTCCGGGACAGTCAAGCTCTGGAAACACCATATATTTT.

The rearrangement joins TRBV18 to TRBJ1-1; D is undetermined. V shed 1 base and J shed 2 bases, with 14 bases lying between them. This CDR3 region has 16 residues. Germline assignment: CDR1 KGHSH and CDR2 LQKENI. The CDR3 spells CASSPRMSGLNTEAFF. DNA of the CDR3: TGTGCCAGCTCACCACGGATGTCAGGTCTCAACACTGAAGCTTTCTTT.

The genes are TRBV10-3 and TRBJ2-1, with 9 bases fitting TRBD2. Germline CDR1 reads ENHRY; CDR2 reads SYGVKD. V lost 3 bases and J lost 14; bases outside the gene matches: 5. This CDR3 has 12 residues. In DNA, the CDR3 is TGTGCCATCAGTGATGGTAGCGGGAGAGAGTTCTTC. This encodes CAISDGSGREFF.

The chain recombines TRBV7-2 with TRBJ2-6, with D possibly being TRBD1 (5 bases). In germline, CDR1 is SGHTA, CDR2 FQGNSA. This CDR3 is built from 15 residues. With 8 bases removed from V and 0 bases from J, the gap between germline ends came to 11 bases. The CDR3 DNA reads TGTGCCAGCGGGATAGGGGTCTCTGGGGCCAACGTCCTGACTTTC. It specifies CASGIGVSGANVLTF.

This clone was recorded only once. The rearrangement links TRBV7-7 to TRBJ2-2; no reliable D call. In germline, CDR1 is SSHAT, CDR2 FNYEAQ (reference sequence). The V gene lost 5 bases and the J gene lost 4 bases, with 14 bases spanning the gap. CDR3 length: 15 amino acids. The CDR3 bases are TGTGCCAGCAGCCCACAACTCCGAGGCACCGGGGAGCTGTTTTTT. It codes for CASSPQLRGTGELFF.

V gene TRBV19 combines with J gene TRBJ1-1; possible D gene TRBD1, 6 bases. The V gene's germline CDR1 is LNHDA and CDR2 SQIVND (reference sequence). V was clipped by 7 bases and J by 4 bases, with 16 bases between them. This CDR3 has 14 amino acids. The CDR3 loop reads CASTPGGAGTEAFF. In nucleotides, the CDR3 is TGTGCCAGTACTCCCGGGGGGGCGGGCACTGAAGCTTTCTTT.

This clone was seen only once. This chain links TRBV7-2 with TRBJ2-5; 10 bases map to TRBD1. CDR3 length: 16 residues. Germline CDR1 and CDR2: SGHTA and FQGNSA. The J segment lost 5 bases and the V segment lost 4 bases, leaving 10 bases of the junction unmatched. In nucleotides, the CDR3 is TGTGCCAGCAGCTCGGGACAGGGGAGGGTAACGGAGACCCAGTACTTC. Its protein is CASSSGQGRVTETQYF.

The V and J genes are TRBV5-6 and TRBJ2-2; 8 nucleotides match TRBD1. The CDR3 runs 16 residues. Germline CDR1 and CDR2: SGHDT and YYEEEE. J gave up 5 bases and V 0 bases, and 6 bases lay outside the gene matches. The CDR3 coding sequence is TGTGCCAGCAGCTTGGCCGGGCAGGGGGCGACCGGGGAGCTGTTTTTT. Its translation: CASSLAGQGATGELFF.

The chain joins TRBV6-6 to TRBJ1-1; TRBD1 agrees at 8 bases. The trim removed 4 bases at V and 7 bases at J, leaving 11 bases unmatched. The germline V gene encodes CDR1 MNHNY and CDR2 SVGAGI (reference sequence). The CDR3 covers 15 residues. In DNA, the CDR3 is TGTGCCAGCAGTTCCCCGGGACAGGCCGGGGATGAAGCTTTCTTT. It is translated as CASSSPGQAGDEAFF.

The genes are TRBV29-1 and TRBJ1-2; 10 bases agree with TRBD1. The CDR3 loop spans 13 amino acids. V gave up 5 bases and J gave up 5 bases; unmatched junction bases: 5. In germline, CDR1 is SQVTM, CDR2 ANQGSEA. Written as DNA, the CDR3 is TGCAGCGTTACCCGGACAGGGGGGTATGGCTACACCTTC. This sequence encodes CSVTRTGGYGYTF.

The chain recombines TRBV11-3 with TRBJ2-3, with 9 bases aligning to TRBD2. Germline V lookup: CDR1 SGHNT, CDR2 YENEEA. This CDR3 comprises 14 residues. V gave up 1 base and J gave up 4 bases; unmatched junction bases: 0. The CDR3 DNA follows: TGTGCCAGCAGCTTAGGGACTAGCGCAGATACGCAGTATTTT. Residues: CASSLGTSADTQYF.

The rearrangement links TRBV6-1 to TRBJ2-3; 9 nucleotides line up with TRBD1. The CDR3 length is 14 residues. From germline, CDR1 is MNHNS and CDR2 SASEGT. The J segment lost 5 bases and the V segment lost 6 bases, leaving 6 bases of the junction unmatched. The CDR3: CASRRTGVGDTQYF. In DNA form, the CDR3 reads TGTGCCAGCAGGAGGACAGGGGTGGGAGATACGCAGTATTTT.

V usage is TRBV7-9 and J usage is TRBJ2-1; 8 nucleotides line up with TRBD1. Germline values: CDR1 SEHNR, CDR2 FQNEAQ (reference sequence). Losses at the gene ends were 3 bases for V and 5 bases for J; bases not matched to a gene: 6. The length of the CDR3 is 15 residues. This CDR3 reads CASSFVTGADNEQFF. CDR3 coding DNA: TGTGCCAGCAGCTTCGTGACAGGGGCCGACAATGAGCAGTTCTTC.

This chain connects TRBV6-1 to TRBJ2-7, with D tentatively TRBD1 (6 bases). Germline values: CDR1 MNHNS, CDR2 SASEGT. This CDR3 has 14 residues. V shed 4 bases and J shed 4 bases, with 14 bases lying between them. The CDR3 nucleotides are TGTGCCAGCAGTGTCAGGGGAATTTCGTACGAGCAGTACTTC. It codes for CASSVRGISYEQYF.

This sequence joins TRBV7-2 and TRBJ2-7; D not resolved. V lost 6 bases and J 3 bases, leaving 6 bases between the germline ends. The CDR3 has 11 residues. Germline loops: CDR1 SGHTA, CDR2 FQGNSA. CDR3 residues: CASSYNYEQYF. The CDR3 DNA reads TGTGCCAGCAGTTACAACTACGAGCAGTACTTC. Filled out from reference TRBV7-2 and TRBJ2-7, the complete variable domain reads GAGVSQSPSNKVTEKGKDVELRCDPISGHTALYWYRQSLGQGLEFLIYFQGNSAPDKSGLPSDRFSAERTGGSVSTLTIQRTQQEDSAVYLCASSYNYEQYFGPGTRLTVT.

The genes are TRBV27 and TRBJ2-5; tentatively, D is TRBD1 (5 bases). Germline V gene data show CDR1 as MNHEY and CDR2 as SMNVEV (reference sequence). This CDR3 contains 14 residues. Trimming pared 6 bases from V and 5 bases from J, leaving 16 bases between. CDR3 in amino acids: CASSLMGQGETQYF. The CDR3 region has the DNA TGTGCCAGCAGCCTCATGGGGCAGGGCGAGACCCAGTACTTC.

V is TRBV11-2 and J is TRBJ2-7; D is possibly TRBD2 (6 bases). This CDR3 comprises 14 residues. Trimming left V 7 bases short and J 5 bases short, with 18 bases between. Per the germline V gene, CDR1 is SGHAT and CDR2 is FQNNGV. The CDR3 loop is CASTSRGSDHEQYF. As DNA, the CDR3 is TGTGCCAGCACCTCGCGGGGATCAGACCACGAGCAGTACTTC.

This clone was seen only once. The gene calls are TRBV7-3 and TRBJ2-2; D might be TRBD1 (5 bases). Between the trimmed V and J ends, which lost 1 base and 7 bases, there was a span of 7 bases. From germline, CDR1 is SGHTA and CDR2 FQGTGA. CDR3 length equals 13 residues. The CDR3: CASSLSRGGELFF. The CDR3 bases are TGTGCCAGCAGCTTAAGTAGGGGCGGGGAGCTGTTTTTT.

This chain joins TRBV27 and TRBJ2-1; 8 bases align to TRBD1. With V trimmed by 1 base and J by 5 bases, 7 bases remained unmatched. The CDR3 has 16 residues. Per germline, CDR1 MNHEY and CDR2 SMNVEV (reference sequence). CDR3 amino acids: CASSLYGTGTNNEQFF. The CDR3 bases are TGTGCCAGCAGTTTATACGGGACAGGAACAAACAATGAGCAGTTCTTC.

The V and J genes are TRBV6-5 and TRBJ1-1; 7 positions agree with TRBD1. The ends lost 5 bases at V and 4 bases at J; junction bases unmatched: 7. Germline V gene lookup returns CDR1 MNHEY and CDR2 SVGAGI. This CDR3 is 14 amino acids long. CDR3 nucleotides: TGTGCCAGCAGTGCCAGGGGGATGAGCACTGAAGCTTTCTTT. The encoded protein is CASSARGMSTEAFF.

The chain links TRBV5-6 to TRBJ2-7, with 10 bases that match TRBD2. The CDR3 totals 17 residues. Germline assignment: CDR1 SGHDT and CDR2 YYEEEE. V shed 1 base and J 0 bases; nucleotides not matched to a gene: 7. The CDR3 here is CASSLLGSSGSSYEQYF. CDR3 coding DNA: TGTGCCAGCAGCTTGCTCGGCTCTAGCGGGAGCTCCTACGAGCAGTACTTC.